This T cell receptor (beta chain) was recorded in a study of T-cell memory formation after mild COVID-19. Concerning this clonotype itself: Its antigen is currently unknown.

Study observations and caveats: Still unconfirmed is whether the second-wave clones peaking on day 37 recognized SARS-CoV-2. Those CD4+ clones that contracted were mainly in CM and EM (CD8+ ones in EMRA). The pre-infection memory compartment contained some responding clones, suggesting cross-reactive memory joined. Among clones contracting day 15 to 85, CD4/CD8 was balanced, whereas later expanders leaned CD4+.

The CDR3 length is 17 residues. The germline CDR1 and CDR2 sequences are SGHTA and FQGNSA. Trimming cost V 4 bases and J 0 bases; bases outside gene matches: 10. TCRdb analysed the 5' RACE reads with MiXCR anew, one entry per CDR3 protein. There are about 270,000 distinct CDR3 sequences in the sample; around 15% occur only once, and 20% to 25% lies in the top ten. The source is a man between 18 and 29 years old who had mild COVID-19 (a few samples of this study predate the infection). Cell type and time point are not known. V gene TRBV7-2 combines with J gene TRBJ2-3, with 7 nucleotides matching TRBD1. The sample comprised PBMCs or a T cell subset sorted from them (not recorded which). CDR3 protein: CASSSPPGTASTDTQYF. Written as DNA, the CDR3 is TGTGCCAGCAGCTCACCGCCCGGGACAGCTAGCACAGATACGCAGTATTTT.